The 30 T cell receptor beta chains listed next were all sequenced from one sample in a study of T cell repertoires in cytomegalovirus infection. TCRdb re-called the reads through MiXCR, storing one row per CDR3 protein. The data contain about 300,000 distinct CDR3 sequences, 9.6% of them singletons. The sequenced material came from PBMCs. Receptors were obtained from a human donor in good health (CMV status not recorded). Some clones in this sample may be carry-over from other donors' samples.

This clonotype came up many times. The chain carries TRBV7-8 and TRBJ1-6; D gene unclear. Germline loops: CDR1 SGHVS, CDR2 FQNEAQ. V was pared by 2 bases and J by 13 bases, with 15 bases between. This CDR3 has 14 residues. The CDR3 protein is CASSLLTPREPLHF. Written as DNA, the CDR3 is TGTGCCAGCAGCTTATTAACCCCTCGGGAGCCCCTCCACTTT.

The chain carries TRBV20-1 and TRBJ2-1, with no clear D. Trimming removed 3 bases at V and 13 bases at J, with 13 bases between. The CDR3 has 11 amino acids. Germline V gives CDR1 DFQATT, CDR2 SNEGSKA (reference sequence). CDR3 loop: CSAREKLRQFF. In nucleotides, the CDR3 is TGCAGTGCTAGGGAAAAACTACGACAGTTCTTC.

This chain uses TRBV2 with TRBJ1-2; 7 positions match TRBD1. This CDR3 comprises 13 residues. V shed 3 bases, J shed 8 bases, and the junction held 6 bases outside the gene matches. Germline CDR1 is SNHLY and CDR2 is FYNNEI. Here the CDR3 reads CASSDGDSQGYTF. The CDR3 DNA reads TGTGCCAGCAGTGACGGGGACAGCCAGGGCTACACCTTC.

The chain combines TRBV29-1 with TRBJ1-4; a possible D gene is TRBD1 (6 bases). The CDR3 has 13 residues. Germline CDR1 and CDR2: SQVTM and ANQGSEA. The ends were cut back, 7 bases at V and 7 bases at J, with 16 bases in the middle. In nucleotides, the CDR3 is TGCAGCGCAGGGGCCACCAGGGGTGAAAAACTGTTTTTT. The encoded protein is CSAGATRGEKLFF.

On this clonotype: A much larger clone differs from this one at a single base, so this may be a read error. This chain joins TRBV6-2 or TRBV6-3 and TRBJ1-1; D ambiguous. CDR1 and CDR2 from the germline V gene are MNHEY and SVGEGT. The CDR3 runs 12 residues. The CDR3 region is CASRESNTEALF. DNA for the CDR3: TGTGCCAGCAGGGAGTCTAACACTGAAGCTCTCTTT.

This clonotype was counted a few times. This chain connects TRBV2 to TRBJ1-2; TRBD1 matches at 7 bases. The V segment lost 4 bases and the J segment 4 bases; nucleotides outside the gene matches: 6. The germline V gene has CDR1 SNHLY and CDR2 FYNNEI. This CDR3 has 14 amino acids. CDR3 nucleotides: TGTGCCAGCAGTGGAGAGACAGGGACCTATGGCTACACCTTC. As protein: CASSGETGTYGYTF.

Ten or more counts support this clonotype. The rearrangement links TRBV28 to TRBJ2-1; tentative D call: TRBD2 (7 bases). Germline CDR1 reads MDHEN; CDR2 reads SYDVKM. This CDR3 is 15 amino acids long. Trimming cost V 4 bases and J 5 bases, with 15 bases left between them. In nucleotides, the CDR3 is TGTGCCAGCAGTTCCGCTGGCGGGGGCCACAATGAGCAGTTCTTC. Residues: CASSSAGGGHNEQFF.

This clonotype was picked up many times. This rearrangement joins TRBV19 to TRBJ1-4; 10 bases map to TRBD1. The CDR3 consists of 15 residues. V was clipped by 6 bases and J by 3 bases; unmatched bases: 4. The germline V gene has CDR1 LNHDA and CDR2 SQIVND (reference sequence). CDR3 in DNA: TGTGCCAGTAGAGACAGGGGGCCGTCTAATGAAAAACTGTTTTTT. Translation: CASRDRGPSNEKLFF.

The sample holds many counts of this clonotype. The chain combines TRBV19 with TRBJ2-3; no firm D call. Looked up from germline, CDR1 is LNHDA and CDR2 is SQIVND (reference sequence). Trimming pared 9 bases from V and 0 bases from J, leaving 4 bases between. The CDR3 runs 11 residues. The DNA for the CDR3 is TGTGCCAGCCGTAGCACAGATACGCAGTATTTT. Protein sequence: CASRSTDTQYF.

This clonotype was seen many times. The rearrangement links TRBV12-3 or TRBV12-4 to TRBJ2-3, with TRBD2 matching 8 bases. The V and J ends lost 6 bases and 6 bases, in that order; junction bases with no gene match: 14. The CDR3 contains 16 residues. The CDR3 protein is CASSRSGSGGLDTQYF. In DNA, the CDR3 is TGTGCCAGCAGCCGCAGTGGGAGCGGGGGCCTGGATACGCAGTATTTT.

Only a few counts were recorded for this clonotype. The J gene is TRBJ1-1, the V gene TRBV15; TRBD1 aligns across 7 bases. CDR3 length: 13 residues. The J segment lost 1 base and the V segment lost 4 bases, leaving 0 bases of the junction unmatched. Germline assignment: CDR1 LNHNV and CDR2 YYDKDF (reference sequence). In DNA form, the CDR3 reads TGTGCCACCAGCAAGGGGGCGAACACTGAAGCTTTCTTT. This codes for CATSKGANTEAFF.

This clonotype occurred a few times. J is TRBJ1-5 and V is TRBV20-1; D remains unclear. The CDR3 contains 14 residues. Germline CDR1 DFQATT, CDR2 SNEGSKA (reference sequence). V was cut by 5 bases and J by 2 bases, with 13 bases left in between. The CDR3 sequence: CSAPPARGNQPQHF. CDR3 DNA sequence: TGCAGTGCTCCCCCAGCTCGGGGCAATCAGCCCCAGCATTTT.

The table lists this clonotype with a few counts. V usage is TRBV5-6 and J usage is TRBJ2-3, with D perhaps TRBD2 (6 bases). The V gene's germline CDR1 is SGHDT and CDR2 YYEEEE. The CDR3 runs to 14 residues. Trimming removed 4 bases at V and 0 bases at J, with 9 bases between. The CDR3 loop reads CASSRGSSTDTQYF. DNA of the CDR3: TGTGCCAGCAGCCGGGGGAGTAGCACAGATACGCAGTATTTT.

In this sample, this clonotype turned up many times. The rearrangement uses TRBV12-5 and TRBJ1-2; D gene unclear. The germline CDR1 and CDR2 sequences are LGHNT and FRNRAP. Trimming cost V 6 bases and J 4 bases, with 9 bases left between them. The CDR3 is 12 residues long. The DNA of the CDR3 is TGTGCTAGTGGACTCGAGACCTATGGCTACACCTTC. Its translation: CASGLETYGYTF. The whole variable domain, filled in from reference TRBV12-5 and TRBJ1-2, reads DARVTQTPRHKVTEMGQEVTMRCQPILGHNTVFWYRQTMMQGLELLAYFRNRAPLDDSGMPKDRFSAEMPDATLATLKIQPSEPRDSAVYFCASGLETYGYTFGSGTRLTVV.

This clonotype was found a few times. The junction and the germline gene differ at one end; a read error may be behind it. The rearrangement links TRBV20-1 to TRBJ2-5; D not resolved. Germline V lookup: CDR1 DFQATT, CDR2 SNEGSKA (reference sequence). There are 14 residues in the CDR3. This CDR3 is CSPTLSPPREAQYF. CDR3 in DNA: TGCAGTCCCACTCTCTCACCACCAAGAGAGGCCCAGTACTTC.

This clonotype showed up many times. The V and J genes are TRBV28 and TRBJ2-3, with D uncertain. Germline CDR1 reads MDHEN; CDR2 reads SYDVKM. This CDR3 is 12 amino acids long. Trimming pared 5 bases from V and 7 bases from J, leaving 10 bases between. Written as DNA, the CDR3 is TGTGCCAGCAGTCCAAGATTATATACGCAGTATTTT. Translation: CASSPRLYTQYF.

The J gene is TRBJ1-6, the V gene TRBV5-1; D not certain. The germline V and J ends were trimmed by 4 bases and 0 bases, with 14 bases remaining between them. This CDR3 comprises 17 residues. Per germline, CDR1 SGHRS and CDR2 YFSETQ. CDR3 residues: CASSPDFYSSYNSPLHF. In nucleotides, the CDR3 is TGCGCCAGCAGCCCGGACTTCTATAGCTCCTATAATTCACCCCTCCACTTT.

This clonotype was observed at least ten times. J is TRBJ2-7 and V is TRBV6-2 or TRBV6-3; the D is unclear. Germline V gene data show CDR1 as MNHEY and CDR2 as SVGEGT. V was clipped by 8 bases and J by 4 bases, with 21 bases between them. The CDR3 loop spans 15 amino acids. CDR3 nucleotides: TGTGCCAGCGGAAAAAAGCCACAACACCCTTACGAGCAGTACGTC. Amino acid sequence: CASGKKPQHPYEQYV.

There are many counts of this clonotype. The V and J genes are TRBV7-9 and TRBJ1-2, with a weak D call TRBD1 (6 bases). The germline V gene has CDR1 SEHNR and CDR2 FQNEAQ (reference sequence). Between the trimmed V and J ends, which lost 2 bases and 8 bases, there was a span of 12 bases. The CDR3 extends over 13 amino acids. The CDR3 nucleotides are TGTGCCAGCAGCTTAACGGCACAGGGAGGCTACACCTTC. Translated, it gives CASSLTAQGGYTF.

Many counts were recorded for this clonotype. The V gene is TRBV7-8, the J gene TRBJ2-5; TRBD2 is a possible D gene (7 bases). CDR3 length: 17 amino acids. CDR1 is SGHVS, CDR2 FQNEAQ, per germline. V dropped 5 bases and J dropped 0 bases, with 19 bases sitting between them. This chain's CDR3 is CASSTPRGGEYQETQYF. CDR3 coding DNA: TGTGCCAGCAGCACCCCCCGAGGGGGGGAGTACCAAGAGACCCAGTACTTC. Full variable domain (rest looked up from reference TRBV7-8 and TRBJ2-5): GAGVSQSPRYKVAKRGQDVALRCDPISGHVSLFWYQQALGQGPEFLTYFQNEAQLDKSGLPSDRFFAERPEGSVSTLKIQRTQQEDSAVYLCASSTPRGGEYQETQYFGPGTRLLVL.

The chain is built from TRBV10-1 and TRBJ2-1; 9 positions match TRBD1. V was clipped by 4 bases and J by 8 bases; unmatched bases: 3. This CDR3 is built from 13 residues. Germline assignment: CDR1 WNHNN and CDR2 SYGVQD (reference sequence). The CDR3 DNA reads as TGCGCCAGCAGTGGACAGGGGGTAGATGAGCAGTTCTTC. Translated, it gives CASSGQGVDEQFF.

Ten or more counts support this clonotype. The chain is built from TRBV28 and TRBJ2-4, with D possibly TRBD2 on 6 matching bases. In germline, CDR1 is MDHEN, CDR2 SYDVKM. The V and J ends lost 4 bases and 14 bases respectively, with 15 bases between them. This CDR3 is 12 amino acids long. CDR3 nucleotide sequence: TGTGCCAGCAGTTGGGAGGCGGGGACCAAGTACTTC. Translated: CASSWEAGTKYF.

This clonotype came up many times. The chain combines TRBV14 with TRBJ1-1; D remains unclear. In germline, CDR1 is SGHDN, CDR2 FVKESK. Trimming stripped 1 base from V and 4 bases from J, with 16 bases between. This CDR3 comprises 16 residues. CDR3 sequence: CASSQVVWGGSTEAFF. The CDR3 nucleotides are TGTGCCAGCAGCCAAGTGGTATGGGGAGGCAGCACTGAAGCTTTCTTT.

This rearrangement joins TRBV10-3 to TRBJ2-1, with TRBD1 as a possible D gene (5 bases). This CDR3 is built from 12 residues. CDR1 and CDR2 from the germline V gene are ENHRY and SYGVKD. With 2 bases removed from V and 10 bases from J, the gap between germline ends came to 9 bases. The CDR3 bases are TGTGCCATCAGTGAGGGACAACCGGAGCAGTTCTTC. Amino acid sequence: CAISEGQPEQFF.

This clonotype was seen ten or more times. The chain recombines TRBV6-2 or TRBV6-3 with TRBJ2-5; D may correspond to TRBD1 or TRBD2 (7 bases each). This CDR3 comprises 15 residues. Germline V gene sequence: CDR1 MNHEY, CDR2 SVGEGT. Trimming cost V 1 base and J 2 bases, with 11 bases left between them. CDR3 in DNA: TGTGCCAGCAGTTACTACAGGGGAGGGCAAGAGACCCAGTACTTC. The encoded protein is CASSYYRGGQETQYF.

This clonotype was seen at least ten times. The J gene is TRBJ2-1, the V gene TRBV7-3; D perhaps matches TRBD2 (6 bases). The germline gives CDR1 SGHTA, CDR2 FQGTGA. The V and J ends lost 2 bases and 7 bases respectively, with 15 bases between them. The CDR3 loop spans 15 amino acids. The chain's CDR3 is CASSLGGAGSNEQFF. The DNA for the CDR3 is TGTGCCAGCAGCTTAGGAGGGGCCGGATCAAATGAGCAGTTCTTC.

In this sample, this clonotype turned up a few times. The chain recombines TRBV20-1 with TRBJ1-2, with TRBD1 as a possible D gene (5 bases). Germline CDR1 and CDR2: DFQATT and SNEGSKA (reference sequence). The CDR3 is 12 residues long. Trimming took 2 bases from V and 4 from J, leaving 8 bases between them. The CDR3 DNA is TGCAGTGCTAGACCAGGGCTCTATGGCTACACCTTC. This codes for CSARPGLYGYTF.

This clonotype was found many times. The chain employs TRBV27 and TRBJ2-3, with D perhaps matching TRBD2 (5 bases). The V and J ends lost 5 bases and 6 bases respectively, with 12 bases between them. Germline CDR1 is MNHEY and CDR2 is SMNVEV (reference sequence). The CDR3 consists of 13 residues. The CDR3 DNA reads TGTGCCAGCAGTCTCGGGGTCCGGGATACGCAGTATTTT. This sequence encodes CASSLGVRDTQYF.

The chain combines TRBV5-1 with TRBJ2-7, with 8 bases fitting TRBD1. This CDR3 is 14 amino acids long. The germline V gene has CDR1 SGHRS and CDR2 YFSETQ. Unmatched junction bases numbered 9, after V lost 6 bases and J lost 4 bases. The CDR3 here is CASNFGTGSYEQYF. The CDR3 bases are TGCGCCAGCAACTTCGGGACAGGATCTTACGAGCAGTACTTC.

At least ten counts were recorded for this clonotype. V and J are TRBV25-1 and TRBJ2-5; 7 bases line up with TRBD1. V gave up 1 base and J gave up 1 base; unmatched junction bases: 3. The CDR3 consists of 15 residues. Germline assignment: CDR1 MGHDK and CDR2 SYGVNS. The CDR3 coding sequence is TGTGCCAGCAGTGAATTAGGGGACAGCCAAGAGACCCAGTACTTC. This encodes CASSELGDSQETQYF.